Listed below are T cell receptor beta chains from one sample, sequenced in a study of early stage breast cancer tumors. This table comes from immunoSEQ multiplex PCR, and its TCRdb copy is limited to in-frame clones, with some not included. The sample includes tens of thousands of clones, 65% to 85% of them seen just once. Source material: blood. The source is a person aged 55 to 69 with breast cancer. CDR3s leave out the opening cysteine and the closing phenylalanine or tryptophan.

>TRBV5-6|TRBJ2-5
ASSDSGEGGETQY
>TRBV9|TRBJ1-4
ASSVAPQGAEKLF
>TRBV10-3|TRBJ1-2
AISERAGDRYGYT
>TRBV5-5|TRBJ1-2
ASSLDSTYGYT
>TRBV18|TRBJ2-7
ASSGTSDEQY
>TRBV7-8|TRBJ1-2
ASSLRTGAGFTNYGYT
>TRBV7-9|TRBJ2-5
ASSRGLAGTQY
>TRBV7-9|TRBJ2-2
ASSFGVGSGELF
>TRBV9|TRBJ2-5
ASSVGGLAERETQY
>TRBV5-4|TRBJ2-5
ASSSPGGLKTQY
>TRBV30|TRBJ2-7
AWSVPGGQY
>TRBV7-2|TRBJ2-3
ASSLEKSSTDTQY
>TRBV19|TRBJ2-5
ASSIGRKETQY
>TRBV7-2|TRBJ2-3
ASSRAGGIGTDTQY
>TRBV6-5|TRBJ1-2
ASRDRWNYGYT
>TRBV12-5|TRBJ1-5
AGSGAVGPGFLCLYSNQPQH
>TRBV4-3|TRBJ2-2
ASSQEVAGGPGELF
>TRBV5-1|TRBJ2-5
ASSFEETQY
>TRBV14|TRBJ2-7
ASSPGKGDYEQY
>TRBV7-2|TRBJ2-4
ASSLGGDSRGNIQY
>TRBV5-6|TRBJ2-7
ASSLVSGRAREQY
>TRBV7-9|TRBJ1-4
ASSLASGAEKLF
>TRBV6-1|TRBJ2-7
ASNSIGDRGYEQY
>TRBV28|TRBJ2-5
ASSSPGIGTSGEETQY
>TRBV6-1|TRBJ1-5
ASSEAQGNQPQH
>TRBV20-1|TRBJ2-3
SARGGDTQY
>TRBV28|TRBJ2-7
ASSIYRLGEYEQY
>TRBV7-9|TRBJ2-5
ASSFTSGRETQY
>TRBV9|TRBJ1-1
ASSGRGLGGNTEAF
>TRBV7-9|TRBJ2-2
ASSTTSGRYTGELF
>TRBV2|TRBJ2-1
ASSASVSGGALDSYNEQF
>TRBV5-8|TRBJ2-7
ASSPFGRVRDEQY
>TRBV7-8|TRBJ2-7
AISRGAMSPYEQY
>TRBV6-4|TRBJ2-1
ASSAWGAGSYNEQF
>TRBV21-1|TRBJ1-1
ASSKAIAPRKFNTEAF
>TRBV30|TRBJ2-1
AWSGKDGTGKEQF
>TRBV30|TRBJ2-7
ACGISYEQY
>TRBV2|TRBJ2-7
ASSGGPSYEQY
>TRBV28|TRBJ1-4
ASSPPGQVNEKLF
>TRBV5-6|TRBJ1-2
ASSQPGREGGYT
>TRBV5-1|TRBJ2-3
ASSLDGWSDTQY
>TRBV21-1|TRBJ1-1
ASGGHMNTEAF
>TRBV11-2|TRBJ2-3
ASSLGLADTDTQY
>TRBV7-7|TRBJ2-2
ASSLAGFAGELF
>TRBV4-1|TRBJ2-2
ASSQDAGRNTGELF
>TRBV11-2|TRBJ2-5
ASSFRGWGETQY
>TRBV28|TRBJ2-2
ASSPQGTGELF
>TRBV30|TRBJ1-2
AWSATRQGGGYT
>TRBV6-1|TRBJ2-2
ASTPYHVSGELF
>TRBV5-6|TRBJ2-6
ASSLRAGANVLT
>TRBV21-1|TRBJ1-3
ASSGQGWGGNTIY
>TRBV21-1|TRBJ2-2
ASSKGSNTGELF